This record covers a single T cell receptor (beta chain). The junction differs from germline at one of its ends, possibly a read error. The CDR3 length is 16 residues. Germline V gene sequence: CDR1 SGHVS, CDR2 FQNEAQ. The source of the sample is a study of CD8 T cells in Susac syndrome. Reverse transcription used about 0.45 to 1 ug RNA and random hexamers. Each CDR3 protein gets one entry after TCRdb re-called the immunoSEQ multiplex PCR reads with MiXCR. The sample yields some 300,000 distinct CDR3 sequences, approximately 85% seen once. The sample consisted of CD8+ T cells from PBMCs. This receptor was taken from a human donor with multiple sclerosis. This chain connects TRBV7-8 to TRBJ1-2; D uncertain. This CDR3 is CANSTIGSRRPYGYTF. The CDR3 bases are TGTGCCAACAGCACAATCGGGTCCCGAAGGCCCTATGGCTACACCTTC.